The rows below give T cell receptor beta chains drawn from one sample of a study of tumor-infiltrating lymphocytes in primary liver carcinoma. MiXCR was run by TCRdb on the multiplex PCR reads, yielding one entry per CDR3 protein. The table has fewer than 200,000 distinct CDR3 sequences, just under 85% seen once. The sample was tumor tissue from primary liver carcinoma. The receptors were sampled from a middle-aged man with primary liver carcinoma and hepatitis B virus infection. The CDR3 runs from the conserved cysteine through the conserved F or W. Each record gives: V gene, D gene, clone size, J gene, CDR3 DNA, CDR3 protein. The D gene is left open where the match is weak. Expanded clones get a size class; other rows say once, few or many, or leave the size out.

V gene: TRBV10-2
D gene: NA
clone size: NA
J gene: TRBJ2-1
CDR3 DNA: TGCGCCAGCAGCAGGGCAAACGATGAGCAGTTCTTT
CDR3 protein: CASSRANDEQFF

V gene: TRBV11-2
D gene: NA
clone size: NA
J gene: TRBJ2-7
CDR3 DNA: TGTGCCAGCAGCTTAGCTGGCGGGAATCACGACGAGAAGTACTTC
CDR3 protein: CASSLAGGNHDEKYF

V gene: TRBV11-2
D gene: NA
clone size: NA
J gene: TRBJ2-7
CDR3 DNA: TGTGCCAACAACTCTAACAGGAACACCTACGACCAGTACTTC
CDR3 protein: CANNSNRNTYDQYF

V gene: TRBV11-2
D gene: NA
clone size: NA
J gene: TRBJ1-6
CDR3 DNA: TGTGTCAGCAGCTTAAGGAACGACGGTTATAATTCACCCCTCCACTTT
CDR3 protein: CVSSLRNDGYNSPLHF

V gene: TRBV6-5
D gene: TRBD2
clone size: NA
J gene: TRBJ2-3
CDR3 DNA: TGTGTCAGCAACCCTGGACTAGTGGGAACAGATACGCAGTATTTT
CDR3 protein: CVSNPGLVGTDTQYF

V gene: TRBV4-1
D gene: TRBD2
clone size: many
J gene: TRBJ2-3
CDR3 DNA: TGCGCCAGCAGCCAAGATTGGACTAGCGGGAGTGTCAGAACAGATACGCAGTATTTT
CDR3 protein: CASSQDWTSGSVRTDTQYF

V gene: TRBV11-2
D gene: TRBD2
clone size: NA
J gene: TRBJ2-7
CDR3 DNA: TGTGCCAGCAGCTTAGCCACTAGAGGGAGGGGCTACGAGCAGTACTTC
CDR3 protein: CASSLATRGRGYEQYF

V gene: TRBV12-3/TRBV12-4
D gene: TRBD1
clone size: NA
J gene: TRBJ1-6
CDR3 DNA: TGTGCCAGCAGCCGGGACAGGAGAGCAGGGTCACCCCTCCAGTTC
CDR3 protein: CASSRDRRAGSPLQF

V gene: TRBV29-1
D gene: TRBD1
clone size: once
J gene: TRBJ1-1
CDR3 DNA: TGCACCGTGGGGACAGACATGACTGAAACTTTCTTT
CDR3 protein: CTVGTDMTETFF

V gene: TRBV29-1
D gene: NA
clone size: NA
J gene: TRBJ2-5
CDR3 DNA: TGCAGCATTTCATCCAGGGGGAGGGAGACCCAGTATTTC
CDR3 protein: CSISSRGRETQYF

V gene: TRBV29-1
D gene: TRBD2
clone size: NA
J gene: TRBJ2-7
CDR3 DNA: TGCAGCGTTGAATCGGCGGGAGGGTACGAGCAGTATTTC
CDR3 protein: CSVESAGGYEQYF

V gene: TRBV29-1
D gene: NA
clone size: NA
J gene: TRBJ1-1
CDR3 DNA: TGCAGCGATGCGGCGGGGTGGGACATGAACACTGAAGCTTTCTTT
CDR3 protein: CSDAAGWDMNTEAFF

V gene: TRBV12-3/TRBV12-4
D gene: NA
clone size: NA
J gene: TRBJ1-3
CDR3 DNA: TGTGCCAACAGTTTGGGTAATACAGGGACCGGAAACACCATATATTTT
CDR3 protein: CANSLGNTGTGNTIYF

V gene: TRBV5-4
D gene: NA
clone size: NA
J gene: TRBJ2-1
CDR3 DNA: TGTGCCAGCAGCCACGGCGGAGGGGGCTATGTAAATGATAAGTTCTTC
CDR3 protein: CASSHGGGGYVNDKFF

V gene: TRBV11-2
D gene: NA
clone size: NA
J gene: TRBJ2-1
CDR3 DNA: TGTGCCAGCGGCTTGATAGGATTAGCTGGCCCCTACAATGATCAAGTCTTC
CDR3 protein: CASGLIGLAGPYNDQVF

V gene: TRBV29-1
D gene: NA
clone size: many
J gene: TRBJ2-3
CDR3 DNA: TGCAGCGCCTCTTACACAGATACGCAGTATTTT
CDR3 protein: CSASYTDTQYF

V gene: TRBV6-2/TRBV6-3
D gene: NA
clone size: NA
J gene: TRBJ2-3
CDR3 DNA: TGCGCCAGCAGCCCGACAACTAGCACAGATACGCAGTATTTT
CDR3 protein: CASSPTTSTDTQYF

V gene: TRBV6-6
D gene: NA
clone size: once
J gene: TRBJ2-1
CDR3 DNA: TGTGCCAGCAGTTACTCGAATAGGCTAGTGGTCTCCTGCAATGAGCAGTTCTTC
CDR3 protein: CASSYSNRLVVSCNEQFF

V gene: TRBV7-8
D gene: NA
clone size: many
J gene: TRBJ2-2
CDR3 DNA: TGTGCCAGCAGCTTAGAATTGGGGGCCGGGGAGCTGTTTTTT
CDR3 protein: CASSLELGAGELFF

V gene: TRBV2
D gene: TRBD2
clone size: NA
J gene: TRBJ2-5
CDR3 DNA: TGTGGCAGTTCCGGGACTAGCGGTTACCAAGAGACCCAGTACTTC
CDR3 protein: CGSSGTSGYQETQYF

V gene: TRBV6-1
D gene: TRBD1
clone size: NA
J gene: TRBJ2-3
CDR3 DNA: TGTGTCAGCGGAACCGGGACAGGGGTTACAGATACGCAATATTTT
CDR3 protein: CVSGTGTGVTDTQYF

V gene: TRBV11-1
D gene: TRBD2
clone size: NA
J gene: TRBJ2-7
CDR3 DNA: TGTGCCAGCAGCTTATACCACTCCGCGGGAGGGTCCTACAACGAGCAGTACTTC
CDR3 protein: CASSLYHSAGGSYNEQYF

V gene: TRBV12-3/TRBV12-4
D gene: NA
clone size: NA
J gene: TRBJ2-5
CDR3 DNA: TGTGCCAGCAGTCCGGGAACACAAGCCGGTGGAGAGACCCTGTACTTC
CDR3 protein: CASSPGTQAGGETLYF

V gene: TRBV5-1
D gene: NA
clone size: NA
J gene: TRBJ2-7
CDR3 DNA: TGCGCCAGCAGCTTGACCCTAGGAGGGGGCCACAATGAGCAGTACTTC
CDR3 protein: CASSLTLGGGHNEQYF